This TCR beta chain was sequenced in a study of T cell repertoires in cytomegalovirus infection. TCRdb re-derived calls from the reads in MiXCR, one entry per CDR3 protein. This table has approximately 49,000 distinct CDR3 sequences, roughly 20% appearing once. Concerning this clonotype itself: Antigen unknown.

Per germline, CDR1 LNHDA and CDR2 SQIVND (reference sequence). This CDR3 has 15 amino acids. The V and J ends lost 9 bases and 3 bases, in that order; junction bases with no gene match: 7. This sequence originates from a human donor in good health (CMV status not recorded). Some clones in this sample may be carry-over from other donors' samples. The sequencing used CD8+ T cells from cultured PBMCs, collected from culture after CMV antigen stimulation. The chain joins TRBV19 to TRBJ2-2, with 10 bases lining up with TRBD1. CDR3 residues: CASQTGGSDTGELFF. The CDR3 nucleotides are TGTGCCAGCCAGACAGGGGGCTCGGACACCGGGGAGCTGTTTTTT.